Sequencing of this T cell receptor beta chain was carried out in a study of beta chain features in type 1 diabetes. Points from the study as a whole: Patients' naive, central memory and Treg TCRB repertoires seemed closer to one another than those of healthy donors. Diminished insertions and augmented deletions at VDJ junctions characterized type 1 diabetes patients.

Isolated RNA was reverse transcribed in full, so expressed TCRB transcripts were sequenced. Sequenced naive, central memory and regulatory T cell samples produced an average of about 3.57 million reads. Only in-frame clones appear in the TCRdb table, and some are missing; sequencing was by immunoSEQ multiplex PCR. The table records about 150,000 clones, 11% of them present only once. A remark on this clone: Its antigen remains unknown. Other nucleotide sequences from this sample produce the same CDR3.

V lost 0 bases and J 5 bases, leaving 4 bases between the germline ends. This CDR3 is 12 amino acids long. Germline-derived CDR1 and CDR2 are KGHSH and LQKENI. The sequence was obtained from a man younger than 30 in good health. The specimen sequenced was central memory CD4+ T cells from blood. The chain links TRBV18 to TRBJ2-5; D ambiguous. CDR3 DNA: TGTGCCAGCTCACCACCTGGGGAGACCCAGTACTTC. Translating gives CASSPPGETQYF.